This is a list of T cell receptor beta chains from one sample in a study of cytomegalovirus exposure and HLA in healthy donors. The assay was immunoSEQ multiplex PCR, and TCRdb's table has in-frame clones only and misses some. In the table there are over 150,000 clones, around 85% of which are singletons. Sequenced material: PBMCs. The receptors were sampled from a woman aged 25 to 39 in good health and CMV-seronegative. CDR3s include the opening cysteine and the closing phenylalanine or tryptophan. Each record gives: D gene, clone size, J gene, V gene, CDR3 protein, CDR3 DNA. A D gene is named only where the DNA matches it firmly. Some rows mark clone size as missing; the rest say once, few, many or name a class of expanded clone.

- few TRBJ1-1 TRBV4-3 CASSQENGGFGTEAFF TGCGCCAGCAGCCAAGAGAATGGAGGATTTGGGACTGAAGCTTTCTTT
- - TRBJ1-1 TRBV11-2 CASSYNPEAEAFF TGTGCCAGCAGTTACAATCCGGAGGCTGAAGCTTTCTTT
TRBD2 - TRBJ2-7 TRBV4-2 CASSQHPGTSGGTTYEQYF TGTGCCAGCAGCCAACATCCCGGGACTAGCGGGGGAACCACCTACGAGCAGTACTTC
TRBD1 - TRBJ1-5 TRBV10-3 CAIKGAGRDQPQHF TGTGCCATCAAGGGGGCGGGTAGGGATCAGCCCCAGCATTTT
- - TRBJ1-2 TRBV6-5 CASKPGQLTYGYTF TGTGCCAGCAAACCGGGACAACTCACCTATGGCTACACCTTC
- - TRBJ2-7 TRBV12-5 CASGLDTGDHEQYF TGTGCTAGTGGTTTGGATACCGGGGATCACGAGCAGTACTTC
- - TRBJ2-2 TRBV11-1 CASSLLTGNTGELFF TGTGCCAGCAGCTTATTGACGGGAAACACCGGGGAGCTGTTTTTT
- - TRBJ2-1 TRBV7-9 CSSSLASGRATEQFF TGTTCCAGCAGCTTAGCCAGCGGAAGGGCGACCGAGCAGTTCTTC
- - TRBJ2-5 TRBV30 CAWSVSTGAQETQYF TGTGCCTGGAGTGTTAGTACAGGTGCCCAAGAGACCCAGTACTTC
TRBD2 - TRBJ2-5 TRBV15 CATSRVVLAEIQETQYF TGTGCCACCAGCAGAGTCGTACTAGCGGAGATCCAAGAGACCCAGTACTTC
TRBD1 - TRBJ1-2 TRBV30 CAWSYRGPVRGYTF TGTGCCTGGAGTTATAGGGGGCCTGTACGGGGCTACACCTTC
- - TRBJ2-7 TRBV19 CASSRTTIYEQYF TGTGCCAGTAGTCGTACAACTATCTACGAGCAGTACTTC
- - TRBJ1-4 TRBV14 CASSQGVLLGEKLFF TGTGCCAGCAGCCAGGGAGTTCTGCTTGGGGAAAAACTGTTTTTT
- - TRBJ2-2 TRBV27 CASTLTALGGELFF TGTGCCAGCACTCTGACAGCGCTGGGCGGGGAGCTGTTTTTT
- - TRBJ2-5 TRBV5-1 CASSLIGQETQYF TGCGCCAGCAGCTTGATCGGGCAAGAGACCCAGTACTTC
TRBD1 - TRBJ1-2 TRBV15 CATSREGGQGAFGYTF TGTGCCACCAGCAGAGAGGGCGGACAGGGGGCGTTTGGCTACACCTTC
- - TRBJ1-2 TRBV25-1 CASSGILTAGYGYTF TGTGCCAGCAGTGGAATTCTGACAGCGGGCTATGGCTACACCTTC
- - TRBJ2-7 TRBV11-2 CASSPRPGTYEQYF TGTGCCAGCAGCCCCCGCCCCGGTACCTACGAGCAGTACTTC
- - TRBJ2-2 TRBV5-4 CASSLGQRGNTGELFF TGTGCCAGCAGCTTGGGGCAGAGAGGAAACACCGGGGAGCTGTTTTTT
- - TRBJ2-7 TRBV2 CASSGRGIGNYEQYF TGTGCCAGCAGTGGCCGCGGAATCGGGAACTACGAGCAGTACTTC
- - TRBJ2-1 TRBV25-1 CASSMTGAYNEQFF TGTGCCAGCAGTATGACGGGGGCCTACAATGAGCAGTTCTTC
- - TRBJ1-4 TRBV28 CASSPGTSWGEKLFF TGTGCCAGCAGTCCGGGGACTTCCTGGGGTGAAAAACTGTTTTTT